The rows below give T cell receptor beta chains drawn from one sample of a study of cytomegalovirus exposure and HLA in healthy donors. Profiled with immunoSEQ multiplex PCR; TCRdb holds only in-frame clones, not every one. The sample has 180,000 or so clones; around 80% are singletons. The sequenced sample was PBMCs. The origin of the receptors is a woman in her twenties or thirties in good health and CMV-seropositive. CDR3s include the opening cysteine and the closing phenylalanine or tryptophan. The D gene is left open where the match is weak. Only part of the rows carry a size: once, few, many, or a class if the clone is expanded.

abundance: few; v_gene: TRBV7-2; j_gene: TRBJ2-7; d_gene: .; CDR3aa: CASSREADSSYEQYF
abundance: few; v_gene: TRBV28; j_gene: TRBJ2-7; d_gene: .; CDR3aa: CASSLQGRDEQYF
abundance: .; v_gene: TRBV28; j_gene: TRBJ1-1; d_gene: .; CDR3aa: CASTQGGGNTEAFF
abundance: .; v_gene: TRBV9; j_gene: TRBJ2-2; d_gene: TRBD2; CDR3aa: CASSNPAGGLDTGELFF
abundance: once; v_gene: TRBV4-2; j_gene: TRBJ2-3; d_gene: .; CDR3aa: CASSQALNTDTQYF
abundance: .; v_gene: TRBV11-3; j_gene: TRBJ2-7; d_gene: .; CDR3aa: CASSRTSSYEQYF
abundance: .; v_gene: TRBV4-2; j_gene: TRBJ1-2; d_gene: .; CDR3aa: CASSQEVGDYGYTF
abundance: .; v_gene: TRBV29-1; j_gene: TRBJ1-5; d_gene: .; CDR3aa: CSVVLADNQPQHF
abundance: .; v_gene: TRBV7-2; j_gene: TRBJ2-2; d_gene: .; CDR3aa: CASSLSGRELFF
abundance: .; v_gene: TRBV19; j_gene: TRBJ2-3; d_gene: .; CDR3aa: CASSRATDTQYF
abundance: once; v_gene: TRBV11-2; j_gene: TRBJ1-4; d_gene: .; CDR3aa: CASSRGGVATNEKLFF
abundance: .; v_gene: TRBV4-1; j_gene: TRBJ2-3; d_gene: .; CDR3aa: CASSQVHRGGTDTQYF
abundance: .; v_gene: TRBV28; j_gene: TRBJ1-2; d_gene: TRBD1; CDR3aa: CASRTGTGGAEGYTF
abundance: .; v_gene: TRBV6-1; j_gene: TRBJ1-5; d_gene: TRBD1; CDR3aa: CASRGTGRNQPQHF
abundance: .; v_gene: TRBV6-1; j_gene: TRBJ2-3; d_gene: .; CDR3aa: CASSEGYTGSITDTQYF
abundance: few; v_gene: TRBV19; j_gene: TRBJ1-5; d_gene: TRBD1; CDR3aa: CASSIEGQGSNQPQHF
abundance: .; v_gene: TRBV10-3; j_gene: TRBJ1-1; d_gene: .; CDR3aa: CAISEYSARGVRWAFF
abundance: .; v_gene: TRBV29-1; j_gene: TRBJ1-5; d_gene: TRBD1; CDR3aa: CSVTGTGYNQPQHF
abundance: once; v_gene: TRBV28; j_gene: TRBJ2-1; d_gene: TRBD2; CDR3aa: CASTRAGGPYNEQFF
abundance: .; v_gene: TRBV14; j_gene: TRBJ2-7; d_gene: .; CDR3aa: CASSQAHEEQYF
abundance: .; v_gene: TRBV2; j_gene: .; d_gene: TRBD2; CDR3aa: CASSELAGYTYEQYF
abundance: .; v_gene: TRBV7-2; j_gene: .; d_gene: .; CDR3aa: CASSVWGGTISYEQYF
abundance: few; v_gene: TRBV7-9; j_gene: TRBJ2-1; d_gene: TRBD2; CDR3aa: CSSSLGGLAGYNEQFF
abundance: .; v_gene: TRBV29-1; j_gene: TRBJ2-5; d_gene: .; CDR3aa: CSALRGMNPQQETQYF
abundance: .; v_gene: TRBV4-3; j_gene: TRBJ2-3; d_gene: TRBD2; CDR3aa: CASSQVAQREITDTQYF
abundance: .; v_gene: TRBV28; j_gene: TRBJ1-2; d_gene: .; CDR3aa: CASNPGSRRVYTF
abundance: .; v_gene: TRBV9; j_gene: TRBJ2-7; d_gene: .; CDR3aa: CASSGSDRIYEQYF
abundance: .; v_gene: TRBV9; j_gene: TRBJ2-1; d_gene: TRBD2; CDR3aa: CASSHRTSSNNEQFF
abundance: .; v_gene: TRBV7-8; j_gene: TRBJ1-4; d_gene: TRBD1; CDR3aa: CASSPMTGSRGTNEKLFF
abundance: .; v_gene: TRBV10-3; j_gene: TRBJ2-3; d_gene: .; CDR3aa: CAIQASTDTQYF
abundance: .; v_gene: TRBV2; j_gene: TRBJ1-5; d_gene: .; CDR3aa: CASSEGGGGSNQPQHF
abundance: .; v_gene: TRBV5-1; j_gene: TRBJ2-6; d_gene: TRBD1; CDR3aa: CASSLDRASGANGLTF
abundance: .; v_gene: TRBV4-2; j_gene: TRBJ2-2; d_gene: TRBD2; CDR3aa: CASSQRTSGGAGELFF
abundance: .; v_gene: TRBV7-2; j_gene: TRBJ2-3; d_gene: TRBD2; CDR3aa: CASSARTRLGADTQYF
abundance: .; v_gene: TRBV7-4; j_gene: TRBJ1-2; d_gene: .; CDR3aa: CASSFHPGGHGYTF
abundance: few; v_gene: TRBV7-2; j_gene: TRBJ2-7; d_gene: .; CDR3aa: CASSGNDRWTYEQYF
abundance: once; v_gene: TRBV21-1; j_gene: TRBJ2-1; d_gene: .; CDR3aa: CASSALRGQFF
abundance: .; v_gene: TRBV5-4; j_gene: TRBJ2-3; d_gene: TRBD2; CDR3aa: CASSLQLAGVNTDTQYF
abundance: few; v_gene: TRBV14; j_gene: TRBJ1-2; d_gene: .; CDR3aa: CASSQGQQVGYTF
abundance: once; v_gene: TRBV9; j_gene: TRBJ1-4; d_gene: .; CDR3aa: CASSAPGRNGPGDEKLFF
abundance: few; v_gene: TRBV5-1; j_gene: TRBJ2-1; d_gene: TRBD1; CDR3aa: CASSLAGGEQFF
abundance: .; v_gene: TRBV9; j_gene: TRBJ1-2; d_gene: .; CDR3aa: CASTRTGSGGGYTF
abundance: .; v_gene: TRBV28; j_gene: TRBJ2-1; d_gene: TRBD2; CDR3aa: CASRKAGFNEQFF
abundance: .; v_gene: TRBV4-2; j_gene: TRBJ2-2; d_gene: .; CDR3aa: CASSQDKMRSNTGELFF